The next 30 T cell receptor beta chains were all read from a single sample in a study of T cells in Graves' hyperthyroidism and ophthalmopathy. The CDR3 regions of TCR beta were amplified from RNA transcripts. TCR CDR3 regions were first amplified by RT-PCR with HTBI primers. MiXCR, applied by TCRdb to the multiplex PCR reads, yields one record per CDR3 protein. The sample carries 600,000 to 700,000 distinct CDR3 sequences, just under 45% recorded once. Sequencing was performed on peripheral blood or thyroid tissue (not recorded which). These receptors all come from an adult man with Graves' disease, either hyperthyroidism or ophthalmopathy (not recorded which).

This chain's CDR3 is CSAPLGGVSYEQYF. Here the CDR3 DNA reads TGCAGTGCTCCCCTAGGTGGGGTCTCCTACGAGCAGTACTTC. J is TRBJ2-7 and V is TRBV20-1; D gene ambiguous. There are 14 residues in the CDR3. The germline V and J ends were trimmed by 5 bases and 0 bases, with 14 bases remaining between them. From germline, CDR1 is DFQATT and CDR2 SNEGSKA (reference sequence).

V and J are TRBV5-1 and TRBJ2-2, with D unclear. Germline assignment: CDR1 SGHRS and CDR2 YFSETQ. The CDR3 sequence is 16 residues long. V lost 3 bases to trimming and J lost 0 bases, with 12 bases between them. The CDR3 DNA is TGCGCCAGCAGCTGGTATGAAGTCGCGAACACCGGGGAGCTGTTTTTT. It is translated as CASSWYEVANTGELFF.

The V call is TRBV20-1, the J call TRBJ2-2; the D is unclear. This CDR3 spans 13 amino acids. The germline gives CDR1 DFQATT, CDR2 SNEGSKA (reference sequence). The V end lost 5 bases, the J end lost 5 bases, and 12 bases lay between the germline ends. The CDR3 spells CSAGGSITGELFF. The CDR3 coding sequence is TGCAGTGCTGGTGGCTCTATAACCGGGGAGCTGTTTTTT.

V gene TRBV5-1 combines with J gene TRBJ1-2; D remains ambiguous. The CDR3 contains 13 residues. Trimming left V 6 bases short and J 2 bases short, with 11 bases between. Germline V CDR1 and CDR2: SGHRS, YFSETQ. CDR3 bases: TGCGCCAGCAACTTTGGCACGAACTATGGCTACACCTTC. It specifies CASNFGTNYGYTF.

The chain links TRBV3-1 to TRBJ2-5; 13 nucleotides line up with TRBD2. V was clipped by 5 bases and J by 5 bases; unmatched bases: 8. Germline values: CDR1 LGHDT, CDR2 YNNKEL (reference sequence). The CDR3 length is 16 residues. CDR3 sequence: CASSLTSGGALETQYF. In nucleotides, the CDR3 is TGTGCCAGCAGCTTAACTAGCGGGGGGGCCTTGGAGACCCAGTACTTC.

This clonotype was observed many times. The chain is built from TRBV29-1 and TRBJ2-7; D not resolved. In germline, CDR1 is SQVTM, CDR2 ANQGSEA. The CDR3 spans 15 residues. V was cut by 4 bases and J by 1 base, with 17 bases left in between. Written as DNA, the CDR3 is TGCAGCGTTGTAGTGCAGCCGCTGAAATCCTACGAGCAGTACTTC. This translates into CSVVVQPLKSYEQYF.

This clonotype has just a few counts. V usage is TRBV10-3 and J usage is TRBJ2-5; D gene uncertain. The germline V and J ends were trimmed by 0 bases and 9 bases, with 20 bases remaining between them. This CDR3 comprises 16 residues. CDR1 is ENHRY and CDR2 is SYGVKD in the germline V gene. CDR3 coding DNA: TGTGCCATCAGTGAGTCAGGGCTCATGATCAATCAGCCCCAGTACTTC. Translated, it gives CAISESGLMINQPQYF.

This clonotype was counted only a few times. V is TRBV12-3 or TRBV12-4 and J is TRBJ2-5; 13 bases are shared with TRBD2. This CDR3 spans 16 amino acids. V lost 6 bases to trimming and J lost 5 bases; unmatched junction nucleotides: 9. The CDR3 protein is CASSPWGTSGTETQYF. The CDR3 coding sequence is TGTGCCAGCAGCCCTTGGGGGACTAGCGGGACGGAGACCCAGTACTTC.

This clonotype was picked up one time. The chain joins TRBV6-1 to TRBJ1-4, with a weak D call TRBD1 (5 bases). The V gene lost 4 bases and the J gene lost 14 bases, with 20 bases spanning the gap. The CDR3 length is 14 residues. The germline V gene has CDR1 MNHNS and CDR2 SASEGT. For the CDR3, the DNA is TGTGCCAGCAGTGCCGGGACGGGAAGACGTGGGCTGTTTTTT. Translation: CASSAGTGRRGLFF.

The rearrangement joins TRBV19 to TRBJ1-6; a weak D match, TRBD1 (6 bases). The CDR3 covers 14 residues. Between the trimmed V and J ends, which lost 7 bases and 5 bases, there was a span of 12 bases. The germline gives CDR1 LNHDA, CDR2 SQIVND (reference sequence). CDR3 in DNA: TGTGCCAGTAAGGCCAGGGGAAATAATTCACCCCTCCACTTT. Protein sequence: CASKARGNNSPLHF.

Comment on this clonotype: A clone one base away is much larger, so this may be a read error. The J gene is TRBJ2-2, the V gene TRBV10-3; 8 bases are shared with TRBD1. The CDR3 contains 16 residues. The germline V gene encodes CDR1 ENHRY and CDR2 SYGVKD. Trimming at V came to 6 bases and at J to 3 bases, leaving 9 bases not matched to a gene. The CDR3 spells CAIRDFDRGHTGELFF. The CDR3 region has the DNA TGTGCCATCAGGGACTTCGACAGGGGACACACCGGGGAGCTGTTTTTT.

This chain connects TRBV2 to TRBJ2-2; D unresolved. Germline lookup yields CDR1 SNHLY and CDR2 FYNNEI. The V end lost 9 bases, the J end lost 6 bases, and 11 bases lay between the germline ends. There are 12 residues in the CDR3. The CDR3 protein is CASSRIAGELFF. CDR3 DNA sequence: TGTGCCAGTAGCAGGATCGCCGGGGAGCTGTTTTTT.

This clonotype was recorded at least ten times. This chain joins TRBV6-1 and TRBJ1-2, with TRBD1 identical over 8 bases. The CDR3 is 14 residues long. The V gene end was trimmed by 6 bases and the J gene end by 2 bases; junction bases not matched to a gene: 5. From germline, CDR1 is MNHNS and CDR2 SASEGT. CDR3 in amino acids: CASRRTGNNYGYTF. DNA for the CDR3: TGTGCCAGCAGAAGGACAGGGAACAACTATGGCTACACCTTC.

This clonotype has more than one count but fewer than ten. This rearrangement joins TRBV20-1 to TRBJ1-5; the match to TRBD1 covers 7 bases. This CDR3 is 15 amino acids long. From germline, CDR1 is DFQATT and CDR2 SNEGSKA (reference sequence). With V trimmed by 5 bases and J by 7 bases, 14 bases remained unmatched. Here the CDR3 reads CSASAINRGGQPQHF. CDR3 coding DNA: TGCAGTGCTTCCGCAATCAACAGGGGAGGACAGCCCCAGCATTTT.

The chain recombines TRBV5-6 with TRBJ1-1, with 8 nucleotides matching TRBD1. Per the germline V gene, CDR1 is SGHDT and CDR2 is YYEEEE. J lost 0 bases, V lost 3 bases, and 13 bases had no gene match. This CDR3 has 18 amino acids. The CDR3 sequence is CASSSTGTGAIMNTEAFF. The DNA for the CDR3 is TGTGCCAGCAGCTCTACCGGGACAGGAGCTATCATGAACACTGAAGCTTTCTTT.

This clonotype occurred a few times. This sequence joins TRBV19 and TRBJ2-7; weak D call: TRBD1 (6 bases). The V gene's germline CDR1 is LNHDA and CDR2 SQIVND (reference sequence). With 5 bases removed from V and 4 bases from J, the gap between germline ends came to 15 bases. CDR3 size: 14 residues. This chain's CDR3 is CASSSTGIGYEQYF. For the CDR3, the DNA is TGTGCCAGTAGTTCAACAGGGATCGGGTACGAGCAGTACTTC. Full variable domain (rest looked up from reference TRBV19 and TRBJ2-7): DGGITQSPKYLFRKEGQNVTLSCEQNLNHDAMYWYRQDPGQGLRLIYYSQIVNDFQKGDIAEGYSVSREKKESFPLTVTSAQKNPTAFYLCASSSTGIGYEQYFGPGTRLTVT.

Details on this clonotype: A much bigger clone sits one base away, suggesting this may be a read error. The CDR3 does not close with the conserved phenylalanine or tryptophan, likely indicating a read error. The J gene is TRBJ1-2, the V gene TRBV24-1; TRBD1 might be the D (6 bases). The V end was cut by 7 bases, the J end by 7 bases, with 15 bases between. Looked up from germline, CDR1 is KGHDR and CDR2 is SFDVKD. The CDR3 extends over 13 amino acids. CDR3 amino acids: CATRQGGRRGYTL. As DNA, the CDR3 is TGTGCCACCAGACAAGGGGGGCGCCGTGGCTACACCCTC.

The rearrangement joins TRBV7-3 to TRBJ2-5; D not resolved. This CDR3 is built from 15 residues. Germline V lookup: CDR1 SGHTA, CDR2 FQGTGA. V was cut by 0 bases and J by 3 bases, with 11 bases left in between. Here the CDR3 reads CASSLTPGREETQYF. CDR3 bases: TGTGCCAGCAGCTTAACTCCGGGCAGAGAAGAGACCCAGTACTTC.

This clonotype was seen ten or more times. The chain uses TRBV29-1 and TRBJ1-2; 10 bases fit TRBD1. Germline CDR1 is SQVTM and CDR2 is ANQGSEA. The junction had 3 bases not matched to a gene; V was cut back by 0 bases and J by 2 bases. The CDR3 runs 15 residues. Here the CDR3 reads CSVEDWTGGNYGYTF. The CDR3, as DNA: TGCAGCGTTGAAGATTGGACAGGGGGAAACTATGGCTACACCTTC.

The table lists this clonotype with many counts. The CDR3 here is CATSDAGQGVSNQPQHF. The CDR3 coding sequence is TGTGCCACCAGTGACGCAGGACAGGGCGTCAGCAATCAGCCCCAGCATTTT. J is TRBJ1-5 and V is TRBV24-1; 8 positions match TRBD1. Germline V gene sequence: CDR1 KGHDR, CDR2 SFDVKD. V lost 4 bases, J lost 1 base, and 8 bases stayed unmatched. CDR3 length: 17 residues.

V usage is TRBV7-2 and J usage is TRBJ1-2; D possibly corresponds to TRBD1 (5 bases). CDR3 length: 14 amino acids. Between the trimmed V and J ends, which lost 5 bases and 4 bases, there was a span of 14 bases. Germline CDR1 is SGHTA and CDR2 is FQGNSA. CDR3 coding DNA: TGTGCCAGCAGCAACCGACAGCTTTCCTATGGCTACACCTTC. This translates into CASSNRQLSYGYTF.

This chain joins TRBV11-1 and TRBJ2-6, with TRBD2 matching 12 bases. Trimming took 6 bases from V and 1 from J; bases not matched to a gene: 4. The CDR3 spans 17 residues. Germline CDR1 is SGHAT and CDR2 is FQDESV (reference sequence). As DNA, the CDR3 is TGTGCCAGCAGGGGACTAGCGGGTACTTCTGGGGCCAACGTCCTGACTTTC. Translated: CASRGLAGTSGANVLTF.

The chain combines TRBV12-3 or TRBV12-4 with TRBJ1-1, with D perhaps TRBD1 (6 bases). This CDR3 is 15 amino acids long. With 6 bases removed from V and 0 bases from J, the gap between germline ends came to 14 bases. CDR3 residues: CASRPWDTLNTEAFF. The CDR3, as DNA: TGTGCCAGCAGACCGTGGGACACCTTGAACACTGAAGCTTTCTTT.

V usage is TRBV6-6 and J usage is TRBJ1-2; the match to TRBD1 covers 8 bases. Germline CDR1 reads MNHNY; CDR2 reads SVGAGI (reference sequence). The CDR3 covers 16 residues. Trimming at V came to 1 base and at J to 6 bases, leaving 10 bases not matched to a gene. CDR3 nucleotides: TGTGCCAGCAGTTACTTGGACAGGGTCCTCCTTCATGGCTACACCTTC. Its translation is CASSYLDRVLLHGYTF.

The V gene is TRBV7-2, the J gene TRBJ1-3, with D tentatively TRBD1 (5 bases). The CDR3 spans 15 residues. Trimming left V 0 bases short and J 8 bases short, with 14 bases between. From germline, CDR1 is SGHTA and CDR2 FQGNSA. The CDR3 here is CASSLAGLAMDTIYF. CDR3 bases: TGTGCCAGCAGCTTAGCGGGACTCGCGATGGACACCATATATTTT.

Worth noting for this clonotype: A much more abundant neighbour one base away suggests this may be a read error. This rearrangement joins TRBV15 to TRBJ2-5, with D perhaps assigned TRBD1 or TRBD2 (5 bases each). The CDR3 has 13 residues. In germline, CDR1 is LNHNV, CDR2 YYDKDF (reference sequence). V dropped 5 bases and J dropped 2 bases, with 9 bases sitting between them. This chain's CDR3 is CATSPGRQETQYF. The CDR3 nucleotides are TGTGCCACCAGCCCGGGACGGCAAGAGACCCAGTACTTC.

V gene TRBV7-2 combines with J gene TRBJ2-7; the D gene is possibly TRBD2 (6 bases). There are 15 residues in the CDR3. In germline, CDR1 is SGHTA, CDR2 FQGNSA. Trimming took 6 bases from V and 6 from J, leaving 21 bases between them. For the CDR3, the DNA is TGTGCCAGCAGTCCTGCCGGGACTGCGCGGGTCGAGCAGTACTTC. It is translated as CASSPAGTARVEQYF.

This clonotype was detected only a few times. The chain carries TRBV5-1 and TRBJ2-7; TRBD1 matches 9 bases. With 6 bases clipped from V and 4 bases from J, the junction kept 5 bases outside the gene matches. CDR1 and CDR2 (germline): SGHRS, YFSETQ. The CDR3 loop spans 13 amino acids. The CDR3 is CASIGDRDYEQYF. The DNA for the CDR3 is TGCGCCAGCATTGGGGACAGGGATTACGAGCAGTACTTC. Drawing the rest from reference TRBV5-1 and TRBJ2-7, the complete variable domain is KAGVTQTPRYLIKTRGQQVTLSCSPISGHRSVSWYQQTPGQGLQFLFEYFSETQRNKGNFPGRFSGRQFSNSRSEMNVSTLELGDSALYLCASIGDRDYEQYFGPGTRLTVT.

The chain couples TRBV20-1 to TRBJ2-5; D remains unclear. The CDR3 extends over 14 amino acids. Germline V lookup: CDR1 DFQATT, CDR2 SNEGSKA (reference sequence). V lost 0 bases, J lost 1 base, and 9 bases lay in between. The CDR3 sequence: CSARDRNSQETQYF. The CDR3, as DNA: TGCAGTGCTAGAGATCGTAACAGCCAAGAGACCCAGTACTTC.

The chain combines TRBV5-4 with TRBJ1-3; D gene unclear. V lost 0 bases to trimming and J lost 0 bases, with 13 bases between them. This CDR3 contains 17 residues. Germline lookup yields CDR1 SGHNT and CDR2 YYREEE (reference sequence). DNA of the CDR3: TGTGCCAGCAGCTTGGGCGGCCGGTCCCACTCTGGAAACACCATATATTTT. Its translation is CASSLGGRSHSGNTIYF.